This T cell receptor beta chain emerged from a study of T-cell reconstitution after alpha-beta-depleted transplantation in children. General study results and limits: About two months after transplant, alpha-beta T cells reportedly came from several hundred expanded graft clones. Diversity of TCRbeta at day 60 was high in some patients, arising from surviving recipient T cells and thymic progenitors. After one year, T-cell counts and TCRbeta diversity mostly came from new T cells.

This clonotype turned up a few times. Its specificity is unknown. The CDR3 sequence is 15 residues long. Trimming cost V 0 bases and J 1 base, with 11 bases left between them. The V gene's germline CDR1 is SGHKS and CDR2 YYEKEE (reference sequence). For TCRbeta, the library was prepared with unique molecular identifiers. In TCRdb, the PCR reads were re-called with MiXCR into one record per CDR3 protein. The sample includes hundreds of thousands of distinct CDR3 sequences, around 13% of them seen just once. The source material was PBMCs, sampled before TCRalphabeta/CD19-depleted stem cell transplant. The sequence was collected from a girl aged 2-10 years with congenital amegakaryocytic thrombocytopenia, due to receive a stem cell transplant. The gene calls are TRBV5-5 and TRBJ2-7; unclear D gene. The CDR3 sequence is CASSLVQAGSYEQYF. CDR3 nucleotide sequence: TGTGCCAGCAGCTTGGTTCAAGCAGGTTCCTACGAGCAGTACTTC.